Listed below are T cell receptor beta chains from one sample, sequenced in a study of spatial heterogeneity in lung cancer. TCRdb reprocessed the 5' RACE reads via MiXCR and lists one record per CDR3 protein. The table includes about 78,000 distinct CDR3 sequences, roughly 8% detected once. Here the sequenced sample was PBMCs, taken at surgery. These receptors were collected from a male donor with early-stage non-small cell lung cancer. The conserved cysteine and the conserved F or W are not part of the CDR3 here.

CDR3: ASSSTSDGPNEKLF; V: TRBV7-2; J: TRBJ1-4; length: 14
CDR3: ASSLDGQGNQPQH; V: TRBV5-5; J: TRBJ1-5; length: 13
CDR3: ASSLAGVVDTQY; V: TRBV7-9; J: TRBJ2-3; length: 12
CDR3: ASSLAGRPSYNEQF; V: TRBV5-1; J: TRBJ2-1; length: 14
CDR3: ASSRDFRTLSVDNNLDNYGYT; V: TRBV12-3/TRBV12-4; J: TRBJ1-2; length: 21
CDR3: ASTGAGADQPQH; V: TRBV28; J: TRBJ1-5; length: 12
CDR3: ASRQDNGGFVAQY; V: TRBV2; J: TRBJ2-5; length: 13
CDR3: ASGIMNTEAF; V: TRBV27; J: TRBJ1-1; length: 10
CDR3: ASISSGRGTGELF; V: TRBV7-2; J: TRBJ2-2; length: 13
CDR3: SAASGRLETQY; V: TRBV20-1; J: TRBJ2-5; length: 11
CDR3: AISAQGSGANVLT; V: TRBV10-3; J: TRBJ2-6; length: 13
CDR3: AISESIRVEAF; V: TRBV10-3; J: TRBJ1-1; length: 11
CDR3: ASSPPLGGYT; V: TRBV18; J: TRBJ1-2; length: 10
CDR3: ASSLHGQGAYEQY; V: TRBV5-1; J: TRBJ2-7; length: 13
CDR3: ASSELAGGETQY; V: TRBV2; J: TRBJ2-5; length: 12
CDR3: ASSALWPGTNEKLF; V: TRBV2; J: TRBJ1-4; length: 14
CDR3: SARRTASTDTQY; V: TRBV20-1; J: TRBJ2-3; length: 12
CDR3: ASSLGGVDTQY; V: TRBV5-1; J: TRBJ2-3; length: 11
CDR3: ASSLNRHSEQY; V: TRBV27; J: TRBJ2-7; length: 11
CDR3: SARNRGRNEQF; V: TRBV20-1; J: TRBJ2-1; length: 11
CDR3: ASSARRGFEAF; V: TRBV27; J: TRBJ1-1; length: 11